The clone carrying this T cell receptor (beta chain) showed up just a few times. Its antigen remains unknown. The sample belongs to a study of vaccination and CD4 T cells after COVID-19. CD4+ T cells that had been cultured provided DNA sequenced with the Oncomine TCR Beta short-read assay. TCRdb passed the PCR reads through MiXCR, listing each CDR3 protein once. The repertoire holds 3,500 to 5,000 distinct CDR3 sequences, with about 19% as singletons. Indicated treatment: approximately nine-day PBMC culture with coronavirus spike peptide pools or control peptides (ViraFEST assay). This receptor was obtained from a human donor who had recovered from COVID-19. The source material was CD4+ T cells from blood, cultured in vitro.

The CDR3 protein is CASSLGDWETGELFF. DNA of the CDR3: TGCGCCAGCAGCCTAGGGGATTGGGAAACCGGGGAGCTGTTTTTT. The chain couples TRBV5-1 to TRBJ2-2; a weak D match, TRBD1 (5 bases). This CDR3 contains 15 residues. V lost 4 bases to trimming and J lost 5 bases, with 15 bases between them. Germline CDR1 reads SGHRS; CDR2 reads YFSETQ. The whole variable domain, filled in from reference TRBV5-1 and TRBJ2-2, reads KAGVTQTPRYLIKTRGQQVTLSCSPISGHRSVSWYQQTPGQGLQFLFEYFSETQRNKGNFPGRFSGRQFSNSRSEMNVSTLELGDSALYLCASSLGDWETGELFFGEGSRLTVL.